A selection of T cell receptor beta chains follows, all from one sample in a study of blood T cell repertoires in COVID-19. Clones were sequenced by immunoSEQ multiplex PCR, and TCRdb holds only the in-frame ones, with some missing. The table has 350,000 to 450,000 clones, 80% to 90% seen once. What was sequenced was PBMCs or T cells enriched from blood (not recorded which). These receptors all come from a man aged 35-49 years in a cohort exposed to, infected with or recovered from COVID-19 (not recorded which). Each CDR3 is given with its conserved first and last residue. D genes are given only for firm matches. The size of a clone is reported for some rows only, either as once, few or many, or as a class for expanded clones.

CDR3 protein: CASSTISSYNSPLHF
CDR3 DNA: TGTGCCAGCAGCACTATTAGCTCCTATAATTCACCCCTCCACTTT
CDR3 length: 15
D gene: NA
J gene: TRBJ1-6
clone size: NA
V gene: TRBV5-5

CDR3 protein: CASRVQGATDTQYF
CDR3 DNA: TGCGCCAGCAGAGTACAGGGGGCTACAGATACGCAGTATTTT
CDR3 length: 14
D gene: TRBD1
J gene: TRBJ2-3
clone size: NA
V gene: TRBV5-1

CDR3 protein: CASSYADRAPYEQYF
CDR3 DNA: TGTGCCAGCAGTTATGCGGACAGGGCGCCCTACGAGCAGTACTTC
CDR3 length: 15
D gene: TRBD1
J gene: TRBJ2-7
clone size: once
V gene: TRBV6-5

CDR3 protein: CASSFGWGRETQYF
CDR3 DNA: TGCGCCAGCAGCTTTGGCTGGGGGAGGGAGACCCAGTACTTC
CDR3 length: 14
D gene: NA
J gene: TRBJ2-5
clone size: NA
V gene: TRBV5-1

CDR3 protein: CASSQSTNEQYF
CDR3 DNA: TGTGCCAGCAGCCAATCAACTAACGAGCAGTACTTC
CDR3 length: 12
D gene: NA
J gene: TRBJ2-7
clone size: NA
V gene: TRBV3-1/TRBV3-2

CDR3 protein: CAWSQGTDQPQHF
CDR3 DNA: TGTGCCTGGTCACAGGGGACGGATCAGCCCCAGCATTTT
CDR3 length: 13
D gene: TRBD1
J gene: TRBJ1-5
clone size: NA
V gene: TRBV30

CDR3 protein: CASSLMTGVRTGELFF
CDR3 DNA: TGCGCCAGCAGCTTGATGACAGGGGTACGCACCGGGGAGCTGTTTTTT
CDR3 length: 16
D gene: TRBD1
J gene: TRBJ2-2
clone size: NA
V gene: TRBV5-1

CDR3 protein: CASRPDRGGLATNEKLFF
CDR3 DNA: TGTGCCAGCAGGCCCGACAGGGGTGGCCTTGCAACTAATGAAAAACTGTTTTTT
CDR3 length: 18
D gene: TRBD1
J gene: TRBJ1-4
clone size: NA
V gene: TRBV27

CDR3 protein: CAWSKTTGQYEQYF
CDR3 DNA: TGTGCCTGGAGTAAAACGACAGGGCAGTACGAGCAGTACTTC
CDR3 length: 14
D gene: TRBD1
J gene: TRBJ2-7
clone size: few
V gene: TRBV30

CDR3 protein: CASSHGQGGEKLFF
CDR3 DNA: TGTGCCAGTAGTCACGGACAGGGTGGTGAAAAACTGTTTTTT
CDR3 length: 14
D gene: TRBD1
J gene: TRBJ1-4
clone size: NA
V gene: TRBV19

CDR3 protein: CASSLRTGTYNEQFF
CDR3 DNA: TGTGCCAGCAGTCTAAGGACAGGGACCTACAATGAGCAGTTCTTC
CDR3 length: 15
D gene: TRBD1
J gene: TRBJ2-1
clone size: NA
V gene: TRBV6-4

CDR3 protein: CAWSVAGVTEAFF
CDR3 DNA: TGTGCCTGGAGTGTAGCGGGTGTCACTGAAGCTTTCTTT
CDR3 length: 13
D gene: NA
J gene: TRBJ1-1
clone size: NA
V gene: TRBV30

CDR3 protein: CASSRLAGDHTGELFF
CDR3 DNA: TGCGCCAGCAGCAGACTAGCGGGAGATCACACCGGGGAGCTGTTTTTT
CDR3 length: 16
D gene: TRBD2
J gene: TRBJ2-2
clone size: NA
V gene: TRBV5-1

CDR3 protein: CAWKRGSTDTQYF
CDR3 DNA: TGTGCCTGGAAAAGGGGTAGCACAGATACGCAGTATTTT
CDR3 length: 13
D gene: NA
J gene: TRBJ2-3
clone size: NA
V gene: TRBV30

CDR3 protein: CAWRGQFNEKLFF
CDR3 DNA: TGTGCCTGGAGGGGACAATTTAATGAAAAACTGTTTTTT
CDR3 length: 13
D gene: NA
J gene: TRBJ1-4
clone size: NA
V gene: TRBV30

CDR3 protein: CSASLTGINGYTF
CDR3 DNA: TGCAGTGCTAGTCTAACAGGGATTAATGGCTACACCTTC
CDR3 length: 13
D gene: NA
J gene: TRBJ1-2
clone size: NA
V gene: TRBV20-1

CDR3 protein: CASSASGSHTGELFF
CDR3 DNA: TGTGCCAGCAGTGCTAGCGGGAGTCATACCGGGGAGCTGTTTTTT
CDR3 length: 15
D gene: TRBD2
J gene: TRBJ2-2
clone size: once
V gene: TRBV28

CDR3 protein: CASSRYREYSNQPQHF
CDR3 DNA: TGTGCCAGCAGTCGATACAGGGAATATAGCAATCAGCCCCAGCATTTT
CDR3 length: 16
D gene: NA
J gene: TRBJ1-5
clone size: NA
V gene: TRBV28

CDR3 protein: CASSRGQSGNTIYF
CDR3 DNA: TGTGCCAGCAGCCGAGGACAGTCTGGAAACACCATATATTTT
CDR3 length: 14
D gene: NA
J gene: TRBJ1-3
clone size: NA
V gene: TRBV27

CDR3 protein: CASTGTGGHEQYF
CDR3 DNA: TGTGCCAGCACTGGGACAGGGGGCCACGAGCAGTACTTC
CDR3 length: 13
D gene: TRBD1
J gene: TRBJ2-7
clone size: once
V gene: TRBV2

CDR3 protein: CASSLEFADTQYF
CDR3 DNA: TGTGCCAGCAGCTTAGAATTCGCAGATACGCAGTATTTT
CDR3 length: 13
D gene: NA
J gene: TRBJ2-3
clone size: NA
V gene: TRBV11-2

CDR3 protein: CASSPFLAGGRDTQYF
CDR3 DNA: TGTGCCAGCTCGCCATTCCTAGCGGGAGGGCGAGATACGCAGTATTTT
CDR3 length: 16
D gene: TRBD2
J gene: TRBJ2-3
clone size: NA
V gene: TRBV18

CDR3 protein: CASGLTGIVTEAFF
CDR3 DNA: TGTGCCAGTGGCCTGACAGGGATCGTCACTGAAGCTTTCTTT
CDR3 length: 14
D gene: TRBD1
J gene: TRBJ1-1
clone size: once
V gene: TRBV19

CDR3 protein: CAWTPPWTAYYGYTF
CDR3 DNA: TGTGCCTGGACCCCACCCTGGACAGCATACTATGGCTACACCTTC
CDR3 length: 15
D gene: NA
J gene: TRBJ1-2
clone size: NA
V gene: TRBV30

CDR3 protein: CASSVGWSGGVTEAFF
CDR3 DNA: TGTGCCAGCAGCGTAGGTTGGTCAGGGGGCGTTACTGAAGCTTTCTTT
CDR3 length: 16
D gene: TRBD1
J gene: TRBJ1-1
clone size: NA
V gene: TRBV9

CDR3 protein: CATSREALAGGAVMQFF
CDR3 DNA: TGTGCCACCAGCAGAGAGGCTCTAGCGGGAGGAGCCGTTATGCAGTTCTTC
CDR3 length: 17
D gene: TRBD2
J gene: TRBJ2-1
clone size: few
V gene: TRBV15

CDR3 protein: CASSEASVNQPQHF
CDR3 DNA: TGTGCCAGCAGTGAAGCCAGTGTTAATCAGCCCCAGCATTTT
CDR3 length: 14
D gene: NA
J gene: TRBJ1-5
clone size: NA
V gene: TRBV6-1

CDR3 protein: CASSEVVPDSRQFF
CDR3 DNA: TGTGCCAGCAGTGAAGTAGTTCCGGACTCAAGGCAGTTCTTC
CDR3 length: 14
D gene: NA
J gene: TRBJ2-1
clone size: NA
V gene: TRBV6-1